Included here is one T cell receptor (beta chain) sequence, with context. The specificity of this receptor is unknown. Per-base qualities were not stored, and no clone one base away is much larger. This sample was taken from a study of blood T cell repertoires in COVID-19 (dated by TCRdb to the early 2020s). Describing the broader study: The collaborator samples originated in the United States, Italy and Spain and spanned the acute and convalescent phases of COVID-19. The sample metadata nearly always contained a de-identified subject ID, COVID-19 status, age in years and sex. Where HLA class I and class II types were available, the types were taken from metadata supplied by the sample provider, not from assay-based typing. The repertoires were made available in a free public database intended to serve as a resource for research on the immune response to SARS-CoV-2. The prospective study material was composed of cDNA or gDNA derived from T cells, B-cell-depleted T cells, or PBMCs. The samples were drawn from the first 160 participants of the ongoing ImmuneRACE study and from 950 to 1,500 subjects provided by 6 global collaborators. Deeply sampled blood TCRbeta repertoires from subjects exposed to, actively infected with, or recovered from COVID-19 were included in the dataset. What the authors observed across the whole study: How much clinical and demographic metadata was included differed by source and by participant, and the metadata was provided uncurated.

TCRbeta CDR3 regions were amplified from genomic DNA by means of the immunoSEQ Assay, a bias-controlled multiplex PCR. As for how the authors treated the data: Within the assay, amplification of reference gene primers was used to estimate how many nucleated cells each sample contained. To quantify the absolute abundance of each unique TCRbeta CDR3 rearrangement, sequence reads were collapsed and filtered. For each sample, productive Simpson clonality was calculated by taking the square root of Simpson's diversity index across productive rearrangements. TCRdb stores this immuneACCESS table with in-frame sequences only. Part of the clones is absent; in the studies checked, under half of the shortfall reflects unresolved V genes, and no reason is known for the rest. From that table come the V and J calls and clone size; the DNA was used to work out D and trimming. The sample includes 200,000 to 250,000 clones, with about nine tenths observed a single time. Jointly, the top ten make up about 2% of the sample.

The CDR3, from cysteine to phenylalanine, totals 15 residues. The kept DNA is CDR3 alone, 45 bases in frame from the first base. Sequences LGHDT (CDR1) and YNNKEL (CDR2) are obtained from the germline V gene (reference sequence). Trimming costs V 0 bases and J 3 bases, and their ends lie 12 bases apart. Collaborating institutions collected whole blood in K2EDTA tubes following their own protocols. For TCRbeta analysis, collaborator samples were shipped as frozen whole blood, as isolated PBMCs, or as DNA extracted from either sample type. The origin of this receptor is a woman aged 45-65 years with acute or convalescent COVID-19. Input material: peripheral blood. The chain is made from TRBV3-1 (or the pseudogene TRBV3-2) and TRBJ2-7; 5 matching bases give a weak D call of TRBD2. The sequenced DNA is TGTGCCAGCAGCCAAGATCCGGCGGGTTTCTACGAGCAGTACTTC. Its protein reads: CASSQDPAGFYEQYF.